The 18 T cell receptor beta chains below all came from one sample that was sequenced in a study of type 1 and type 2 diabetes patients. PCR was run on genomic DNA. Multiplex PCR with 30 forward and 13 reverse primers amplified the TCR beta CDR3. TCRdb reprocessed the multiplex PCR reads with MiXCR, giving one entry per CDR3 protein. The profile covers around 300,000 distinct CDR3 sequences, with roughly 48% appearing a single time and roughly an eighth taken by the ten largest. Sequenced: peripheral blood mononuclear cells (PBMCs). The receptors come from a man younger than 30 with type 2 diabetes.

The V and J genes are TRBV20-1 and TRBJ2-1; D gene uncertain. This CDR3 is 10 amino acids long. V was pared by 3 bases and J by 8 bases, with 5 bases between. Germline values: CDR1 DFQATT, CDR2 SNEGSKA (reference sequence). This chain's CDR3 is CSASGHEQFF. The CDR3 nucleotides are TGCAGTGCTAGCGGCCATGAGCAGTTCTTC.

The chain recombines TRBV29-1 with TRBJ1-2, with unresolved D. Germline V gene lookup returns CDR1 SQVTM and CDR2 ANQGSEA. V was shortened by 1 base and J by 3 bases, with 9 bases between the two germline ends. The CDR3 spans 13 residues. The CDR3 reads CSVEGGQDYGYTF. CDR3 sequence (DNA): TGCAGCGTTGAAGGTGGGCAGGACTATGGCTACACCTTC.

This clonotype was seen more than once but under ten times. The rearrangement uses TRBV14 and TRBJ1-4; perhaps TRBD1 as D (6 bases). Germline V gives CDR1 SGHDN, CDR2 FVKESK. CDR3 size: 15 residues. V lost 3 bases to trimming and J lost 8 bases, with 16 bases between them. CDR3: CASSQNRAGAEKLFF. In nucleotides, the CDR3 is TGTGCCAGCAGCCAGAACAGGGCTGGGGCGGAAAAACTGTTTTTT.

The chain employs TRBV20-1 and TRBJ2-7; 7 bases match TRBD2. The J segment lost 2 bases and the V segment lost 1 base, leaving 14 bases of the junction unmatched. The CDR3 runs to 17 residues. The germline CDR1 and CDR2 sequences are DFQATT and SNEGSKA (reference sequence). The DNA for the CDR3 is TGCAGTGCTAGAGGTGGGCTAGCGGTGTTTCGGACCTACGAGCAGTACTTC. Its protein is CSARGGLAVFRTYEQYF.

In its sample, this clonotype was seen a few times. J is TRBJ2-2 and V is TRBV4-1, with unresolved D. Trimming took off 0 bases at V and 1 base at J, with 9 bases between the two ends. CDR1 and CDR2 from the germline V gene are MGHRA and YSYEKL. The CDR3 has 16 amino acids. The CDR3 spells CASSQEFTLNTGELFF. CDR3 DNA sequence: TGCGCCAGCAGCCAAGAATTCACACTGAACACCGGGGAGCTGTTTTTT.

V is TRBV10-1 and J is TRBJ2-1; TRBD2 is a possible D gene (5 bases). With 5 bases removed from V and 13 bases from J, the gap between germline ends came to 15 bases. The CDR3 contains 12 residues. Germline CDR1 WNHNN, CDR2 SYGVQD (reference sequence). CDR3 DNA sequence: TGCGCCAGCAGTACCGACTATGCGGTCCAGTTCTTC. It encodes CASSTDYAVQFF.

V gene TRBV20-1 combines with J gene TRBJ1-6; TRBD1 aligns across 9 bases. The V segment lost 6 bases and the J segment 9 bases; nucleotides outside the gene matches: 9. There are 14 residues in the CDR3. Looked up from germline, CDR1 is DFQATT and CDR2 is SNEGSKA (reference sequence). The CDR3 loop reads CSAKRTGEFSPLHF. The CDR3, as DNA: TGCAGTGCCAAAAGGACAGGGGAATTTTCACCCCTCCACTTT.

The V call is TRBV6-5, the J call TRBJ1-1, with D uncertain. CDR1 and CDR2 (germline): MNHEY, SVGAGI. The CDR3 length is 13 residues. The ends were cut back, 5 bases at V and 5 bases at J, with 12 bases in the middle. CDR3 amino acids: CASSANGETEAFF. In DNA form, the CDR3 reads TGTGCCAGCAGTGCGAACGGAGAAACTGAAGCTTTCTTT.

This clonotype was seen at least ten times. V usage is TRBV2 and J usage is TRBJ1-6, with TRBD1 as a possible D gene (5 bases). CDR1 is SNHLY, CDR2 FYNNEI, per germline. Trimming removed 7 bases at V and 10 bases at J, with 14 bases between. The CDR3 consists of 13 residues. CDR3 region: CASIEDSPSPLHF. The DNA for the CDR3 is TGTGCCAGCATAGAAGACAGTCCATCACCCCTCCACTTT.

The rearrangement joins TRBV2 to TRBJ1-2; D may be TRBD1 (5 bases). Germline assignment: CDR1 SNHLY and CDR2 FYNNEI. This CDR3 contains 13 residues. The V end was cut by 8 bases, the J end by 3 bases, with 13 bases between. CDR3 in amino acids: CASRTGLDYGYTF. In DNA form, the CDR3 reads TGTGCCAGCCGAACAGGCCTAGACTATGGCTACACCTTC.

This clonotype was detected only a few times. The chain recombines TRBV10-3 with TRBJ1-1; D remains unclear. CDR3 length: 14 amino acids. The V gene lost 2 bases and the J gene lost 1 base, with 8 bases spanning the gap. Germline V gives CDR1 ENHRY, CDR2 SYGVKD. The CDR3 region has the DNA TGTGCCATCAGTGAGAACGCGGCGAACACTGAAGCTTTCTTT. Its protein product is CAISENAANTEAFF.

This clonotype was seen many times. The gene calls are TRBV30 and TRBJ1-2; TRBD1 might be the D (6 bases). The CDR3 length is 13 residues. The V gene's germline CDR1 is GTSNPN and CDR2 SVGIG (reference sequence). V shed 0 bases and J shed 8 bases, with 13 bases lying between them. CDR3 in amino acids: CAWSVGDRLGYTF. The CDR3 DNA follows: TGTGCCTGGAGTGTTGGAGACAGGTTGGGCTACACCTTC.

V gene TRBV13 combines with J gene TRBJ1-2, with unresolved D. Between the trimmed V and J ends, which lost 6 bases and 5 bases, there was a span of 10 bases. The CDR3 is 12 residues long. Looked up from germline, CDR1 is PRHDT and CDR2 is FYEKMQ (reference sequence). The CDR3 sequence is CASSSLGYGYTF. The CDR3 region has the DNA TGTGCCAGCAGTTCCTTGGGATATGGCTACACCTTC.

The rearrangement links TRBV29-1 to TRBJ1-2; TRBD1 agrees at 7 bases. Germline assignment: CDR1 SQVTM and CDR2 ANQGSEA. V dropped 6 bases and J dropped 8; count of bases not matched to a gene: 12. This CDR3 has 13 residues. The CDR3 spells CSVAGVGGEGYTF. The CDR3 bases are TGCAGCGTCGCCGGGGTAGGGGGCGAAGGCTACACCTTC. The complete variable domain, with remaining parts taken from reference TRBV29-1 and TRBJ1-2, reads SAVISQKPSRDICQRGTSLTIQCQVDSQVTMMFWYRQQPGQSLTLIATANQGSEATYESGFVIDKFPISRPNLTFSTLTVSNMSPEDSSIYLCSVAGVGGEGYTFGSGTRLTVV.

The chain has TRBV4-3 and TRBJ1-2; 7 bases agree with TRBD1. J lost 7 bases, V lost 0 bases, and 8 bases had no gene match. The CDR3 sequence is 15 residues long. The germline V gene encodes CDR1 LGHNA and CDR2 YSLEER. CDR3 nucleotide sequence: TGCGCCAGCAGCCAAGAATCGACAGGGATCGGTGGCTACACCTTC. Its translation is CASSQESTGIGGYTF.

V gene TRBV7-8 combines with J gene TRBJ2-7; TRBD1 matches at 9 bases. The DNA end lines up better with TRBJ2-5; the J call may be wrong. The V gene's germline CDR1 is SGHVS and CDR2 FQNEAQ. The CDR3 length is 16 residues. The CDR3 spells CASSNRDRVQGETQYF. DNA of the CDR3: TGTGCCAGCAGCAACCGGGACAGGGTTCAGGGCGAGACCCAGTACTTC.

This sequence joins TRBV6-6 and TRBJ2-7; 11 bases agree with TRBD1. CDR1 is MNHNY and CDR2 is SVGAGI in the germline V gene (reference sequence). This CDR3 region has 15 residues. The ends lost 10 bases at V and 3 bases at J; junction bases unmatched: 11. CDR3 loop: CAISPRTGGDYEQYF. CDR3 bases: TGTGCCATCTCACCCCGGACAGGGGGCGACTACGAGCAGTACTTC.

The rearrangement joins TRBV13 to TRBJ1-5; possibly TRBD1 for D (6 bases). V lost 2 bases and J 4 bases, leaving 9 bases between the germline ends. Germline CDR1 and CDR2: PRHDT and FYEKMQ (reference sequence). The CDR3 loop spans 14 amino acids. The DNA for the CDR3 is TGTGCCAGCAGCTTACGACAGGCAAATCAGCCCCAGCATTTT. It specifies CASSLRQANQPQHF.